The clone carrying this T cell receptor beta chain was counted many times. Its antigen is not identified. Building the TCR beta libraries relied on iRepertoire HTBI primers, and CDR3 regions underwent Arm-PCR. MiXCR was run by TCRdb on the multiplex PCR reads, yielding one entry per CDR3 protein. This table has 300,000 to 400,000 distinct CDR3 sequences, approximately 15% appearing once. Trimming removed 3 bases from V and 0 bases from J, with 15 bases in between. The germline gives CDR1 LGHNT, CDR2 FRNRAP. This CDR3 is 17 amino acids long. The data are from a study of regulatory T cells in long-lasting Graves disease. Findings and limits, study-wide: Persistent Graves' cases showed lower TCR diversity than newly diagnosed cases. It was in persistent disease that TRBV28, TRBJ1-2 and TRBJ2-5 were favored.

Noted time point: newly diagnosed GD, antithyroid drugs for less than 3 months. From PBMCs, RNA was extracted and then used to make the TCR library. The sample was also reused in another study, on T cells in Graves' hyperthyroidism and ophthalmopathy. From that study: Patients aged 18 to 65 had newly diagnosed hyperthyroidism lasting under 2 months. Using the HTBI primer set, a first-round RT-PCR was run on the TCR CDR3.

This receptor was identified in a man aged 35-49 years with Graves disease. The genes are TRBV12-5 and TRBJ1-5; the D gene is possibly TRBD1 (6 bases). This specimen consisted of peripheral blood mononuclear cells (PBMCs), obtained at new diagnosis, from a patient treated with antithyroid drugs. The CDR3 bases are TGTGCTAGTGGTTTCTATGTGACAGGTTATAGCAATCAGCCCCAGCATTTT. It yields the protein CASGFYVTGYSNQPQHF.